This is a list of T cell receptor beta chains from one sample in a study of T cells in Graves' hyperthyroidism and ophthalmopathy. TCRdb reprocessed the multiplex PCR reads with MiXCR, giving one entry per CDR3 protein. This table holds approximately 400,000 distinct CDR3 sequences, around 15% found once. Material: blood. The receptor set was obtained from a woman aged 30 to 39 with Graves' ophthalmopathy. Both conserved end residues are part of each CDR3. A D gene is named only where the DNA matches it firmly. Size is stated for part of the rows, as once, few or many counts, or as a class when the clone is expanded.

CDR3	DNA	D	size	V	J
CASSSLPLGPYEQYF	TGTGCCAGCAGCTCTTTGCCGCTCGGTCCCTACGAGCAGTACTTC	.	few	TRBV9	TRBJ2-7
CSAAPQGASNYGYTF	TGCAGTGCCGCCCCCCAGGGGGCGAGTAACTATGGCTACACCTTC	TRBD1	many	TRBV20-1	TRBJ1-2
CASSQRGTGYNSPLHF	TGTGCCAGCAGCCAACGAGGGACAGGCTATAATTCACCCCTCCACTTT	TRBD1	.	TRBV7-3	TRBJ1-6
CASSRYSSGGVTNEQFF	TGTGCCAGCAGTCGATATTCTAGCGGGGGGGTTACCAATGAGCAGTTCTTC	TRBD2	many	TRBV28	TRBJ2-1
CASSPGANTEAFF	TGTGCCAGCTCACCAGGCGCGAACACTGAAGCTTTCTTT	.	many	TRBV18	TRBJ1-1
CASSFSVTGGARSNQETQYF	TGTGCCAGCAGTTTTTCGGTGACCGGGGGGGCCAGGTCTAACCAAGAGACCCAGTACTTC	TRBD2	many	TRBV28	TRBJ2-5
CSAGLSRGAKYEQYF	TGCAGTGCTGGGTTGAGTCGGGGGGCAAAGTACGAGCAGTACTTC	.	many	TRBV20-1	TRBJ2-7
CSGWGDNEKLFF	TGCAGTGGGTGGGGGGATAATGAAAAACTGTTTTTT	.	many	TRBV20-1	TRBJ1-4
CASSLAITGTGEETQYF	TGTGCCAGCAGCTTAGCTATAACCGGGACAGGGGAAGAGACCCAGTACTTC	TRBD1	many	TRBV11-2	TRBJ2-5
CASSRRQGVDNEQFF	TGTGCCAGCAGCCGTAGACAGGGAGTAGACAATGAGCAGTTCTTC	TRBD1	many	TRBV12-3/TRBV12-4	TRBJ2-1
CASSPPVDEQFF	TGTGCCAGCAGCCCCCCGGTGGATGAGCAGTTCTTC	.	many	TRBV11-3	TRBJ2-1
CAIRDEIQETQYF	TGTGCCATCCGGGACGAAATCCAAGAGACCCAGTACTTC	.	many	TRBV27	TRBJ2-5
CSARDVASYNEQFF	TGCAGTGCTAGAGATGTGGCTTCCTACAATGAGCAGTTCTTC	.	many	TRBV20-1	TRBJ2-1
CASRPGTGIGYTF	TGTGCCAGCAGGCCCGGGACAGGGATCGGCTACACCTTC	TRBD1	many	TRBV28	TRBJ1-2
CASSEWGYYEQYF	TGTGCCAGCAGTGAGTGGGGTTACTACGAGCAGTACTTC	.	many	TRBV6-1	TRBJ2-7
CASSPQDSVIRHEQYF	TGTGCCAGCAGTCCCCAGGACAGTGTAATTAGGCACGAGCAGTACTTC	.	many	TRBV12-3/TRBV12-4	TRBJ2-7
CASSQEDKHSGNTIYF	TGCGCCAGCAGCCAAGAAGACAAGCACTCTGGAAACACCATATATTTT	.	few	TRBV4-1	TRBJ1-3
CASSSPPPLTDEQFF	TGTGCCAGCAGCTCGCCTCCCCCCTTGACCGATGAGCAGTTCTTC	.	.	TRBV5-4	TRBJ2-1
CASSESVKAGELFF	TGTGCCAGCAGTGAATCCGTAAAGGCCGGGGAGCTGTTTTTT	.	many	TRBV6-1	TRBJ2-2
CASSPNGRTIRQPQHF	TGTGCCAGCAGTCCGAACGGACGGACGATAAGGCAGCCCCAGCATTTT	.	many	TRBV28	TRBJ1-5
CASRQIVYGYTF	TGTGCCTCCCGACAGATAGTTTATGGCTACACCTTC	.	many	TRBV30	TRBJ1-2
CSATGVGGLTYEQYF	TGCAGTGCCACGGGAGTGGGGGGTCTAACCTACGAGCAGTACTTC	.	many	TRBV20-1	TRBJ2-7
CASGQRGPDTQYF	TGTGCCAGCGGTCAACGGGGGCCCGATACGCAGTATTTT	.	many	TRBV28	TRBJ2-3
CASRESLGMNTEAFF	TGTGCCAGCAGGGAGAGTCTGGGCATGAACACTGAAGCTTTCTTT	.	many	TRBV2	TRBJ1-1
CASKGAGFEQYF	TGTGCCAGCAAAGGTGCGGGGTTCGAGCAGTACTTC	.	few	TRBV6-1	TRBJ2-7
CASSSAFMSYNEQFF	TGTGCCAGCAGCTCCGCTTTCATGTCCTACAATGAGCAGTTCTTC	.	many	TRBV12-3/TRBV12-4	TRBJ2-1
CASATGDGYTF	TGTGCCAGCGCAACAGGGGATGGCTACACCTTC	TRBD1	many	TRBV3-1	TRBJ1-2
CASTENSNQPQHF	TGTGCCAGTACGGAGAATAGCAATCAGCCCCAGCATTTT	.	many	TRBV6-1	TRBJ1-5
CASSFSGGTRSSYEQYF	TGTGCCAGCAGCTTTAGTGGGGGCACACGGAGCTCCTACGAGCAGTACTTC	.	many	TRBV13	TRBJ2-7
CASSRLLRLAGGSSSTDTQYF	TGTGCCAGCAGCAGGTTGCTCCGGCTAGCGGGGGGCTCCTCTAGCACAGATACGCAGTATTTT	TRBD2	many	TRBV7-8	TRBJ2-3
CASSLLAGGSRDTQYF	TGTGCTAGCAGCCTGCTCGCGGGGGGGTCCCGAGATACGCAGTATTTT	TRBD2	few	TRBV7-7	TRBJ2-3
CASRSPGQGADEQFF	TGTGCCAGCAGATCACCGGGACAGGGGGCGGATGAGCAGTTCTTC	TRBD1	few	TRBV7-9	TRBJ2-1
CASSVGAENSGNTIYF	TGTGCCAGCAGCGTAGGTGCGGAAAACTCTGGAAACACCATATATTTT	.	.	TRBV9	TRBJ1-3
CASMLGGTDTQYF	TGCGCCAGCATGCTAGGAGGCACAGATACGCAGTATTTT	.	many	TRBV5-1	TRBJ2-3
CASSLGRGGFTDTQYF	TGTGCCAGCAGTTTAGGGCGGGGGGGTTTCACAGATACGCAGTATTTT	TRBD2	many	TRBV12-3/TRBV12-4	TRBJ2-3
CSATQAGGSDTQYF	TGCAGTGCTACCCAGGCGGGGGGATCAGATACGCAGTATTTT	TRBD2	many	TRBV20-1	TRBJ2-3
CASSMTSGFGDTQYF	TGTGCCAGCAGTATGACTAGCGGGTTTGGAGATACGCAGTATTTT	TRBD2	many	TRBV7-3	TRBJ2-3
CASSFSSLKGTEAFF	TGTGCCAGCAGCTTTTCCTCCCTCAAGGGCACTGAAGCTTTCTTT	.	.	TRBV7-9	TRBJ1-1
CASSQDGLAGYEQYF	TGTGCCAGCAGCCAAGACGGACTAGCGGGGTACGAGCAGTACTTC	TRBD2	.	TRBV4-2	TRBJ2-7
CASSEISTRSDEAFF	TGTGCCAGCAGTGAAATAAGTACGCGATCCGATGAAGCTTTCTTT	.	many	TRBV2	TRBJ1-1
CASSQVGGRSETQYF	TGCGCCAGCAGCCAAGTGGGTGGCAGATCAGAGACCCAGTACTTC	.	many	TRBV4-1	TRBJ2-5